One sample yielded the 14 T cell receptor beta chains listed below, sequenced in a study of shared clonotypes between healthy human individuals. Some clones are missing from TCRdb's copy, which holds only in-frame ones; the method was immunoSEQ multiplex PCR. The profile shows about 700,000 clones, approximately 79% of them singletons. Source material: memory CD4+ T cells sorted from blood. Documented subset: CD45RA-negative fraction. The receptors stem from a woman in her thirties in good health.

Details on this clone: Other DNA sequences in the sample encode the same CDR3. CDR3 protein: CASSYRDGSNQPQHF. DNA of the CDR3: TGTGCCAGCAGTTATCGGGACGGTAGCAATCAGCCCCAGCATTTT. The gene calls are TRBV6-6 and TRBJ1-5; possible D gene TRBD1, 5 bases. The CDR3 length is 15 residues. Germline-derived CDR1 and CDR2 are MNHNY and SVGAGI (reference sequence). Deletions cut 3 bases from V and 0 bases from J, with 9 bases between.

This chain connects TRBV27 to TRBJ2-1; TRBD2 matches 10 bases. V lost 6 bases to trimming and J lost 0 bases; unmatched junction nucleotides: 11. In germline, CDR1 is MNHEY, CDR2 SMNVEV (reference sequence). The CDR3 spans 18 residues. The CDR3 bases are TGTGCCAGCAGACCCACTTCCGGGACTAGCGACTCCTACAATGAGCAGTTCTTC. Encoded protein: CASRPTSGTSDSYNEQFF.

The chain has TRBV4-2 and TRBJ1-2; a possible D gene is TRBD1 (5 bases). This CDR3 is built from 15 residues. Germline V gene lookup returns CDR1 LGHNA and CDR2 YNFKEQ. V lost 3 bases, J lost 7 bases, and 18 bases lay in between. CDR3 sequence reads: CASSHQQVIEAGYTF. The CDR3 DNA reads TGTGCCAGCAGCCATCAACAGGTGATCGAAGCTGGCTACACCTTC.

The chain carries TRBV19 and TRBJ2-2; D assignment may be TRBD1 or TRBD2 (5 bases each). The CDR3 length is 14 residues. V lost 3 bases, J lost 6 bases, and 11 bases lay in between. The germline gives CDR1 LNHDA, CDR2 SQIVND (reference sequence). The CDR3: CASSMRGTPGELFF. The CDR3 nucleotides read TGTGCCAGTAGTATGAGAGGGACCCCCGGGGAGCTGTTTTTT. Combining the CDR3 with reference TRBV19 and TRBJ2-2 gives the whole variable domain DGGITQSPKYLFRKEGQNVTLSCEQNLNHDAMYWYRQDPGQGLRLIYYSQIVNDFQKGDIAEGYSVSREKKESFPLTVTSAQKNPTAFYLCASSMRGTPGELFFGEGSRLTVL.

This clone was observed a few times. The chain joins TRBV4-2 to TRBJ1-1, with 8 bases fitting TRBD1. CDR1 is LGHNA and CDR2 is YNFKEQ in the germline V gene. The CDR3 loop spans 15 amino acids. With V trimmed by 2 bases and J by 5 bases, 7 bases remained unmatched. CDR3 nucleotide sequence: TGTGCCAGCAGCCAAATTGACAGGGGAAGAACTGAAGCTTTCTTT. Translated: CASSQIDRGRTEAFF.

This sequence joins TRBV7-9 and TRBJ2-2; TRBD2 matches at 7 bases. V dropped 5 bases and J dropped 1; count of bases not matched to a gene: 7. The CDR3 length is 16 residues. CDR1 and CDR2 (germline): SEHNR, FQNEAQ (reference sequence). As DNA, the CDR3 is TGTGCCAGCAGCCTTCGACAGCGGGGGAACACCGGGGAGCTGTTTTTT. This codes for CASSLRQRGNTGELFF.

The genes are TRBV5-6 and TRBJ1-5; D is possibly TRBD1 (6 bases). V gave up 4 bases and J gave up 3 bases, with 14 bases separating them. This CDR3 spans 15 amino acids. In germline, CDR1 is SGHDT, CDR2 YYEEEE. CDR3 residues: CASSQQGRNNQPQHF. DNA of the CDR3: TGTGCCAGCAGCCAACAGGGTAGGAACAATCAGCCCCAGCATTTT.

The chain combines TRBV7-6 with TRBJ1-4; possibly TRBD1 for D (6 bases). The CDR3 spans 17 residues. Trimming shortened V by 5 bases and J by 8 bases, and 24 bases separated the two germline ends. Germline V lookup: CDR1 SGHVS, CDR2 FNYEAQ. The CDR3 DNA follows: TGTGCCAGCAGCCCGAGCGGGGGGGCCCTGCGTTCCGAAAAACTGTTTTTT. It encodes CASSPSGGALRSEKLFF. The entire variable domain, with the rest obtained from reference TRBV7-6 and TRBJ1-4, is as follows: GAGVSQSPRYKVTKRGQDVALRCDPISGHVSLYWYRQALGQGPEFLTYFNYEAQQDKSGLPNDRFSAERPEGSISTLTIQRTEQRDSAMYRCASSPSGGALRSEKLFFGSGTQLSVL.

This clone occurred many times. The rearrangement joins TRBV11-3 to TRBJ2-2; possible D gene TRBD1, 6 bases. The length of the CDR3 is 15 residues. The V end lost 8 bases, the J end lost 0 bases, and 13 bases lay between the germline ends. Germline V gene sequence: CDR1 SGHNT, CDR2 YENEEA. This CDR3 reads CASSRGSSNTGELFF. CDR3 bases: TGTGCCAGCTCTAGGGGGAGTTCGAACACCGGGGAGCTGTTTTTT.

This rearrangement joins TRBV18 to TRBJ1-1; perhaps TRBD1 as D (6 bases). This CDR3 is 16 amino acids long. Germline CDR1 KGHSH, CDR2 LQKENI. The V gene lost 0 bases and the J gene lost 1 base, with 12 bases spanning the gap. CDR3 DNA sequence: TGTGCCAGCTCACCACCGAACAGGGTGGGGAACACTGAAGCTTTCTTT. Encoded protein: CASSPPNRVGNTEAFF.

V gene TRBV4-1 combines with J gene TRBJ1-2; unclear D gene. CDR1 is MGHRA, CDR2 YSYEKL, per germline. V gave up 0 bases and J gave up 5 bases, with 19 bases separating them. The CDR3 is 17 amino acids. The CDR3 region has the DNA TGCGCCAGCAGCCAAGAAGATCAGAGTACCCGTCCGTATGGCTACACCTTC. Amino acid sequence: CASSQEDQSTRPYGYTF.

The gene calls are TRBV19 and TRBJ2-1; a weak D match, TRBD2 (7 bases). V was cut by 7 bases and J by 9 bases, with 19 bases left in between. The CDR3 consists of 14 residues. From germline, CDR1 is LNHDA and CDR2 SQIVND (reference sequence). CDR3 sequence: CASNGGGRVSEQFF. The CDR3 DNA reads TGTGCCAGTAATGGGGGGGGCAGGGTAAGTGAGCAGTTCTTC. Using reference TRBV19 and TRBJ2-1 for the parts outside the CDR3, the full variable domain is DGGITQSPKYLFRKEGQNVTLSCEQNLNHDAMYWYRQDPGQGLRLIYYSQIVNDFQKGDIAEGYSVSREKKESFPLTVTSAQKNPTAFYLCASNGGGRVSEQFFGPGTRLTVL.

The CDR3 reads CASSGGRGGFGYTF. CDR3 sequence (DNA): TGTGCCAGCAGCGGTGGACGGGGAGGTTTTGGCTACACCTTC. The chain carries TRBV7-9 and TRBJ1-2, with D uncertain. Trimming stripped 5 bases from V and 7 bases from J, with 17 bases between. The length of the CDR3 is 14 residues. Germline V lookup: CDR1 SEHNR, CDR2 FQNEAQ (reference sequence).

A few counts support this clone. The V gene is TRBV9, the J gene TRBJ2-2; 9 nucleotides align to TRBD1. The CDR3 is 16 amino acids. Germline CDR1 SGDLS, CDR2 YYNGEE. With V trimmed by 2 bases and J by 3 bases, 5 bases remained unmatched. Written as DNA, the CDR3 is TGTGCCAGCAGCGTGGGGACAGGGAGAGACACCGGGGAGCTGTTTTTT. Translating it yields CASSVGTGRDTGELFF.